This T cell receptor (beta chain) is drawn from a study of metastatic and nonmetastatic thyroid tumors. Study information: The study looked at repertoires side by side in blood and in tumor or nodule tissue from malignant and benign thyroid patients. Study results and limitations: When malignant thyroid tumors were compared with benign nodules, TCR beta diversity was reportedly significantly higher in the malignant tumors. This held in both blood and tumor samples.

About this clone itself: What it binds is unknown.

This CDR3 is built from 13 residues. V lost 3 bases to trimming and J lost 7 bases; unmatched junction nucleotides: 5. CDR1 and CDR2 from the germline V gene are MNHEY and SMNVEV (reference sequence). In the original workflow: Across clinicopathological groups, CDR3 differences served as the basis for building a distant-metastasis classifier for papillary thyroid cancer. TCRdb re-called the PCR reads with MiXCR. The authors' filters were not applied to this entry. Among tens of thousands of clones listed, about 24% were seen once. All patients were treatment-naive before thyroid surgery. The rearrangement uses TRBV27 and TRBJ2-7; 8 nucleotides align to TRBD1. Sequenced: tumor tissue. The clonotype comes from a female donor with papillary thyroid cancer or a benign thyroid nodule (not recorded which). Some clones in this sample may be carry-over from other donors' samples. This CDR3 reads CASSLFRGHEQYF. CDR3 bases: TGTGCCAGCAGTTTGTTCAGGGGGCATGAGCAGTACTTC.